The T cell receptor (beta chain) under discussion was sequenced for a study of blood T cell repertoires in COVID-19 (dated by TCRdb to 2018 to 2021). Broadly, across the study: Samples from collaborators originated in the United States, Italy and Spain and spanned both the acute and convalescent phases of COVID-19. Where HLA class I and class II types were available, the types were taken from metadata supplied by the sample provider, not from assay-based typing. Subjects who had been exposed to COVID-19, were actively infected with it, or had recovered from it provided the deeply sampled blood TCRbeta repertoires that made up the dataset. The repertoires were released in a freely available public database intended as a resource for research on the immune response to SARS-CoV-2. A de-identified subject ID, COVID-19 status, age in years and sex were almost always included in the sample metadata. Samples came from the ongoing ImmuneRACE study (first 160 participants) plus 1,254 subjects from 6 global collaborators. The prospective study material was composed of cDNA or gDNA derived from T cells, B-cell-depleted T cells, or PBMCs. Broader findings and caveats from the paper: The amount of clinical and demographic metadata varied by source and participant and was provided uncurated.

As for this clone: Its antigen is not yet known. Per-base quality was not reported, and no clone a single base away is much larger than it.

One collaborating source in Seattle enrolled patients while the patients were actively infected and followed the patients over time throughout the course of disease. Collaborating institutions collected whole blood in K2EDTA tubes following their own protocols. Collaborator samples were shipped for TCRbeta analysis as frozen whole blood, isolated PBMCs, or DNA extracted from either sample type. TCRbeta CDR3 regions were amplified from genomic DNA using the immunoSEQ Assay, a bias-controlled multiplex PCR. The original pipeline was this. Within the assay, amplification of reference gene primers was used to estimate how many nucleated cells each sample contained. To quantify the absolute abundance of each unique TCRbeta CDR3 rearrangement, sequence reads were collapsed and filtered. For each sample, productive Simpson clonality was calculated as the square root of Simpson's diversity index across productive rearrangements. TCRdb stores this immuneACCESS table with in-frame sequences only. Part of the clones is absent; in the studies checked, under half of the shortfall reflects unresolved V genes, and no reason is known for the rest. The V and J calls and clone size come from that table; D and trimming were worked out from the DNA. The sample table lists 240,000 or so clones, 81% of them with a count of one. 7.5% of the sample is held by the ten biggest clonotypes.

Trimming takes 5 bases off V and 2 bases off J; junction bases not matched to a gene: 8. The CDR3 has 15 amino acids, counting the end cysteine and phenylalanine. Only the CDR3 part of the read is kept: 45 bases, read in frame from the first base. From a lookup of the germline V gene, CDR1 and CDR2 are SGHRS and YFSETQ. The receptor was isolated from a woman at least 80 years old with COVID-19, enrolled during active disease. The chain uses TRBV5-1 and TRBJ2-5; 8 bases in between match TRBD1. The specimen sequenced was peripheral blood. The DNA sequence is TGCGCCAGCAGTCCCGGGACAGGACAACAAGAGACCCAGTACTTC. This is translated as CASSPGTGQQETQYF.